One sample yielded the 8 T cell receptor beta chains listed below, sequenced in a study of CD8 T cells in ankylosing spondylitis. One entry per CDR3 protein results from TCRdb running MiXCR on the 5' RACE reads. The sample includes roughly 140,000 distinct CDR3 sequences, about 42% of them seen just once. Material: synovial fluid, either unsorted or a sorted T cell fraction (not recorded which). These receptors all stem from a male donor with ankylosing spondylitis.

This clonotype was recorded once. The chain uses TRBV28 and TRBJ1-1; a possible D gene is TRBD1 (5 bases). The CDR3 covers 14 residues. Germline V gives CDR1 MDHEN, CDR2 SYDVKM. V was cut by 4 bases and J by 4 bases, with 13 bases left in between. CDR3 sequence reads: CASSYRWDGTEAFF. CDR3 bases: TGTGCCAGCAGTTATAGGTGGGACGGCACTGAAGCTTTCTTT.

The gene calls are TRBV6-5 and TRBJ1-4, with no clear D. Trimming stripped 5 bases from V and 10 bases from J, with 17 bases between. This CDR3 has 14 amino acids. In germline, CDR1 is MNHEY, CDR2 SVGAGI. CDR3 sequence (DNA): TGTGCCAGCAGTCCTCAGAGAACGGGTGGAAAACTGTTTTTT. Encoded protein: CASSPQRTGGKLFF.

This clonotype was detected ten times or more. V usage is TRBV6-4 and J usage is TRBJ2-1; 11 nucleotides align to TRBD2. Germline lookup yields CDR1 MRHNA and CDR2 SNTAGT. The V segment lost 0 bases and the J segment 10 bases; nucleotides outside the gene matches: 2. This CDR3 contains 14 residues. CDR3 sequence reads: CASSDSVAGGEQFF. Written as DNA, the CDR3 is TGTGCCAGCAGTGACTCAGTAGCGGGAGGGGAGCAGTTCTTC.

As concerns this clonotype: One junction end does not reproduce the germline sequence, and a read error may be involved. The gene calls are TRBV6-1 and TRBJ1-4; D might be TRBD1 (6 bases). CDR1 and CDR2 from the germline V gene are MNHNS and SASEGT. This CDR3 spans 15 amino acids. This chain's CDR3 is CASSPVNAKKWGGPF. CDR3 in DNA: TGTGCCAGCAGTCCCGTGAACGCGAAAAAGTGGGGGGGCCCTTTT.

The V call is TRBV4-2, the J call TRBJ2-1, with TRBD2 as a possible D gene (6 bases). There are 17 residues in the CDR3. The V end was cut by 4 bases, the J end by 9 bases, with 25 bases between. The germline V gene encodes CDR1 LGHNA and CDR2 YNFKEQ. CDR3: CASSRGDEEPLAGEQFF. The CDR3 DNA follows: TGTGCCAGCAGCCGGGGGGACGAGGAGCCCCTGGCTGGTGAGCAGTTCTTC.

The rearrangement uses TRBV12-3 or TRBV12-4 and TRBJ2-3; D remains ambiguous. The V end lost 1 base, the J end lost 4 bases, and 9 bases lay between the germline ends. This CDR3 has 14 amino acids. In DNA form, the CDR3 reads TGTGCCAGCAGTTTAGAAAGGGCCCCAGATACGCAGTATTTT. Translating gives CASSLERAPDTQYF.

This clonotype was recorded a few times. This chain joins TRBV5-1 and TRBJ1-1; D remains unclear. CDR3 size: 14 residues. Germline V lookup: CDR1 SGHRS, CDR2 YFSETQ. V was trimmed by 2 bases and J by 7 bases, leaving 15 bases between them. The CDR3 coding sequence is TGCGCCAGCAGCTTACAAGGACTGAGGAGTGAAGCTTTCTTT. This codes for CASSLQGLRSEAFF.

V gene TRBV6-5 combines with J gene TRBJ1-5; 7 positions match TRBD1. This CDR3 spans 15 amino acids. The trim removed 2 bases at V and 4 bases at J, leaving 5 bases unmatched. Germline CDR1 reads MNHEY; CDR2 reads SVGAGI. The CDR3 coding sequence is TGTGCCAGCAGTTACGAGACAGGGAATAATCAGCCCCAGCATTTT. It is translated as CASSYETGNNQPQHF.